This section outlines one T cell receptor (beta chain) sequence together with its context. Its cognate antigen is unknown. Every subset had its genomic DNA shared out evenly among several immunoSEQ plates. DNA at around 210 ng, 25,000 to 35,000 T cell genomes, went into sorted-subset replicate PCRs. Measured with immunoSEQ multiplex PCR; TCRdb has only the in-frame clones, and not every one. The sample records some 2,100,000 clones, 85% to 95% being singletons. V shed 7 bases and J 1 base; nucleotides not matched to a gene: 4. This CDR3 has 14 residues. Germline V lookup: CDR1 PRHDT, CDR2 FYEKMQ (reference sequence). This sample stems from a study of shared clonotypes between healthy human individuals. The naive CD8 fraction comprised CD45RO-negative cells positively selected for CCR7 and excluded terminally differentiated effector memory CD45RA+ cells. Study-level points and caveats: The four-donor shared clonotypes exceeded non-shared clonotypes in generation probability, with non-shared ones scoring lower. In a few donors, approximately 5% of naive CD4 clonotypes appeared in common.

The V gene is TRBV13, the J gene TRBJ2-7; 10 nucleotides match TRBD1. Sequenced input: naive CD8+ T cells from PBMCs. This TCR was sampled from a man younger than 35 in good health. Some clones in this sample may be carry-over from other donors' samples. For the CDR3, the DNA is TGTGCCAGCACTCTGGACAGGGGGTCCTACGAGCAGTACTTC. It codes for CASTLDRGSYEQYF.